One sample yielded the 26 T cell receptor beta chains listed below, sequenced in a study of immune reconstitution after stem cell transplant in scleroderma. Each CDR3 protein is one row after TCRdb ran MiXCR on the RT-PCR reads. The sample shows some 2,200 distinct CDR3 sequences, 7.4% of them seen only once. Sampling was done before or after autologous hematopoietic stem cell transplantation (not recorded which). The receptors come from a male donor with systemic sclerosis.

This clonotype ranks as medium-sized. The chain is built from TRBV7-8 and TRBJ2-3; D possibly uses TRBD1 or TRBD2 (5 bases each). The CDR3 contains 16 residues. The germline CDR1 and CDR2 sequences are SGHVS and FQNEAQ. The V and J ends lost 1 base and 2 bases respectively, with 13 bases between them. The CDR3 is CASSLDQGATTDTQYF. The CDR3 DNA reads TGTGCCAGCAGCTTAGATCAGGGAGCCACCACAGATACGCAGTATTTT.

This clonotype was detected only a few times. The V and J genes are TRBV30 and TRBJ2-1; D might be TRBD2 (5 bases). The germline V gene has CDR1 GTSNPN and CDR2 SVGIG (reference sequence). V was clipped by 0 bases and J by 3 bases, with 21 bases between them. This CDR3 contains 18 residues. This CDR3 reads CAWSVLDPWVPNYNEQFF. For the CDR3, the DNA is TGTGCCTGGAGTGTACTAGACCCATGGGTCCCAAACTACAATGAGCAGTTCTTC. The whole variable domain, remainder taken from reference TRBV30 and TRBJ2-1, is SQTIHQWPATLVQPVGSPLSLECTVEGTSNPNLYWYRQAAGRGLQLLFYSVGIGQISSEVPQNLSASRPQDRQFILSSKKLLLSDSGFYLCAWSVLDPWVPNYNEQFFGPGTRLTVL.

This clonotype rates as medium-sized. The chain is built from TRBV6-5 and TRBJ2-1; TRBD2 is a possible D gene (7 bases). This CDR3 contains 15 residues. V was trimmed by 4 bases and J by 3 bases, leaving 13 bases between them. The germline V gene has CDR1 MNHEY and CDR2 SVGAGI. The CDR3 protein is CASSLGGGLYNEQFF. The CDR3 nucleotides read TGTGCCAGCAGTTTAGGCGGGGGCCTCTACAATGAGCAGTTCTTC.

This clonotype is labeled as medium-sized. This rearrangement joins TRBV5-5 to TRBJ2-7, with D maybe TRBD1 (5 bases). Trimming removed 0 bases from V and 5 bases from J, with 15 bases in between. CDR3 length: 15 residues. CDR1 is SGHKS and CDR2 is YYEKEE in the germline V gene (reference sequence). The CDR3 nucleotides read TGTGCCAGCAGCTTGGGGGGCATAGCACTTAACGAGCAGTACTTC. It specifies CASSLGGIALNEQYF.

This clonotype is labeled medium-sized. The V gene is TRBV20-1, the J gene TRBJ1-1; D might be TRBD1 (5 bases). The CDR3 has 12 amino acids. Germline V lookup: CDR1 DFQATT, CDR2 SNEGSKA (reference sequence). With 5 bases removed from V and 4 bases from J, the gap between germline ends came to 11 bases. The CDR3 region has the DNA TGCAGTGCTGCGGGGGGGAGCACTGAAGCTTTCTTT. Its translation is CSAAGGSTEAFF.

This clonotype is judged medium-sized. The chain links TRBV20-1 to TRBJ2-1; 10 bases are shared with TRBD2. CDR1 DFQATT and CDR2 SNEGSKA come from the germline V gene (reference sequence). The CDR3 is 14 residues long. Germline trimming cut 3 bases from V and 6 bases from J; bases unmatched to any gene: 5. The CDR3 reads CSASRLAGVNEQFF. CDR3 coding DNA: TGCAGTGCTAGTCGGCTAGCGGGGGTCAATGAGCAGTTCTTC.

This clonotype is judged medium-sized. The rearrangement links TRBV5-1 to TRBJ1-2; D gene ambiguous. Germline V gene lookup returns CDR1 SGHRS and CDR2 YFSETQ. CDR3 length equals 16 residues. Trimming pared 0 bases from V and 6 bases from J, leaving 18 bases between. CDR3 sequence reads: CASSLEAGRTRDGYTF. The DNA of the CDR3 is TGCGCCAGCAGCTTGGAAGCGGGCAGAACTCGGGATGGCTACACCTTC.

This chain joins TRBV18 and TRBJ2-1; TRBD2 is a possible D gene (7 bases). V lost 6 bases to trimming and J lost 2 bases, with 17 bases between them. Germline V CDR1 and CDR2: KGHSH, LQKENI. This CDR3 contains 16 residues. The CDR3 spells CASSLPGGGPYNEQFF. The CDR3 DNA is TGTGCCAGCTCTCTTCCGGGCGGGGGCCCCTACAATGAGCAGTTCTTC.

The J gene is TRBJ2-7, the V gene TRBV20-1; no definite D call. This CDR3 spans 11 amino acids. Germline CDR1 is DFQATT and CDR2 is SNEGSKA (reference sequence). V was shortened by 2 bases and J by 6 bases, with 8 bases between the two germline ends. CDR3 region: CSARLYSEQYF. The CDR3 DNA is TGCAGTGCTAGATTGTATTCCGAGCAGTACTTC.

V is TRBV27 and J is TRBJ2-7, with 9 positions matching TRBD1. The CDR3 totals 14 residues. The V gene's germline CDR1 is MNHEY and CDR2 SMNVEV (reference sequence). J lost 2 bases, V lost 2 bases, and 1 base had no gene match. As DNA, the CDR3 is TGTGCCAGCAGTTTAGGACAGGGGACCTACGAGCAGTACTTC. It is translated as CASSLGQGTYEQYF.

This clonotype is categorized as medium-sized (0.01 to 0.1%). This chain uses TRBV6-6 with TRBJ2-7; D gene unclear. Germline V gene lookup returns CDR1 MNHNY and CDR2 SVGAGI (reference sequence). Trimming cost V 2 bases and J 2 bases, with 16 bases left between them. The length of the CDR3 is 16 residues. The CDR3 sequence: CASSYVGSSVPYEQYF. The DNA for the CDR3 is TGTGCCAGCAGTTACGTAGGCTCATCAGTCCCCTACGAGCAGTACTTC.

This clonotype ranks as medium-sized. The CDR3 nucleotides read TGCAGTGCTAGGTTGCAGGGTCTCTACGAGCAGTACTTC. Its translation: CSARLQGLYEQYF. This rearrangement joins TRBV20-1 to TRBJ2-7; D might be TRBD1 (5 bases). Germline CDR1 DFQATT, CDR2 SNEGSKA (reference sequence). The germline V and J ends were trimmed by 3 bases and 3 bases, with 12 bases remaining between them. The CDR3 covers 13 residues.

This clonotype is categorized as medium-sized. Here the CDR3 DNA reads TGCGCCAGCAGCACCCGCGGGACGGTCTACGAGCAGTACTTC. This translates into CASSTRGTVYEQYF. The genes are TRBV5-1 and TRBJ2-7, with D maybe TRBD2 (6 bases). The V gene lost 4 bases and the J gene lost 3 bases, with 14 bases spanning the gap. Germline V gives CDR1 SGHRS, CDR2 YFSETQ. This CDR3 is built from 14 residues.

By frequency in the sample, this clonotype is medium-sized. This chain joins TRBV20-1 and TRBJ2-3, with 8 positions matching TRBD2. V gave up 4 bases and J gave up 2 bases; unmatched junction bases: 8. This CDR3 is 15 amino acids long. Germline V lookup: CDR1 DFQATT, CDR2 SNEGSKA (reference sequence). CDR3 DNA sequence: TGCAGTGCTATTGCCCTCGGGGGGGCCACAGATACGCAGTATTTT. Encoded protein: CSAIALGGATDTQYF.

This clonotype is medium-sized. The J gene is TRBJ2-1, the V gene TRBV20-1; 9 bases agree with TRBD1. The CDR3 is made up of 13 amino acids. Per germline, CDR1 DFQATT and CDR2 SNEGSKA (reference sequence). V lost 5 bases to trimming and J lost 4 bases; unmatched junction nucleotides: 3. The CDR3 DNA reads as TGCAGTGCTGCGGGGACAGGGTACAATGAGCAGTTCTTC. Encoded protein: CSAAGTGYNEQFF.

This clonotype is termed medium-sized. CDR3 nucleotide sequence: TGCAGCGTTGAGAGGGACCAGAACACTGAAGCTTTCTTT. It codes for CSVERDQNTEAFF. V and J are TRBV29-1 and TRBJ1-1, with D tentatively TRBD1 (5 bases). V lost 3 bases to trimming and J lost 1 base, with 9 bases between them. In germline, CDR1 is SQVTM, CDR2 ANQGSEA. The CDR3 consists of 13 residues. Based on the CDR3 plus reference TRBV29-1 and TRBJ1-1, the full variable domain is SAVISQKPSRDICQRGTSLTIQCQVDSQVTMMFWYRQQPGQSLTLIATANQGSEATYESGFVIDKFPISRPNLTFSTLTVSNMSPEDSSIYLCSVERDQNTEAFFGQGTRLTVV.

This clonotype is labeled medium-sized. V gene TRBV9 combines with J gene TRBJ2-2; D uncertain. The V end lost 0 bases, the J end lost 1 base, and 10 bases lay between the germline ends. The CDR3 extends over 16 amino acids. Germline V gene sequence: CDR1 SGDLS, CDR2 YYNGEE. CDR3 sequence: CASSVDGQLNTGELFF. CDR3 nucleotide sequence: TGTGCCAGCAGCGTAGACGGTCAGTTGAACACCGGGGAGCTGTTTTTT.

By share of the sample, this clonotype is medium-sized. V is TRBV12-3 or TRBV12-4 and J is TRBJ1-4; TRBD1 agrees at 8 bases. V shed 6 bases and J 5 bases; nucleotides not matched to a gene: 8. CDR3 length: 15 residues. The CDR3 here is CASRADRGENEKLFF. DNA of the CDR3: TGTGCCAGCAGGGCTGACAGGGGAGAAAATGAAAAACTGTTTTTT.

By share, this clonotype counts as large. The chain links TRBV7-9 to TRBJ1-2; D is undetermined. Germline V gene sequence: CDR1 SEHNR, CDR2 FQNEAQ (reference sequence). The ends were cut back, 5 bases at V and 0 bases at J, with 10 bases in the middle. The CDR3 sequence is 14 residues long. The CDR3: CASSPGRANYGYTF. The CDR3 DNA reads TGTGCCAGCAGCCCCGGTAGGGCTAACTATGGCTACACCTTC.

Sample share makes this clonotype medium-sized. The chain combines TRBV7-2 with TRBJ2-2; D unresolved. Germline V lookup: CDR1 SGHTA, CDR2 FQGNSA. V lost 1 base, J lost 2 bases, and 5 bases lay in between. CDR3 length: 14 residues. CDR3 loop: CASSLGFNTGELFF. The CDR3 DNA follows: TGTGCCAGCAGCTTAGGATTCAACACCGGGGAGCTGTTTTTT.

A few counts support this clonotype. The chain uses TRBV10-3 and TRBJ1-1; the D is unclear. This CDR3 is built from 18 residues. Trimming took 10 bases from V and 4 from J, leaving 31 bases between them. Germline V gene data show CDR1 as ENHRY and CDR2 as SYGVKD. DNA for the CDR3: TGTGCCAACTATCCTCAGCGGGGATGGGAACCTCGGTGCACTGAAGCTTTCTTT. Its protein is CANYPQRGWEPRCTEAFF.

By proportion, this clonotype is large (0.1 to 1%). The chain joins TRBV5-4 to TRBJ1-2, with 8 bases identical to TRBD1. Germline assignment: CDR1 SGHNT and CDR2 YYREEE (reference sequence). The J segment lost 4 bases and the V segment lost 4 bases, leaving 9 bases of the junction unmatched. This CDR3 comprises 15 residues. DNA for the CDR3: TGTGCCAGCAGCCCCGGGACAGGCCCCTTCTATGGCTACACCTTC. Its translation: CASSPGTGPFYGYTF.

This clonotype qualifies as medium-sized (0.01 to 0.1%). The gene calls are TRBV5-1 and TRBJ1-2, with D tentatively TRBD1 (6 bases). Germline V gives CDR1 SGHRS, CDR2 YFSETQ. The CDR3 consists of 13 residues. V lost 3 bases and J 3 bases, leaving 9 bases between the germline ends. CDR3 sequence: CASSYSGDYGYTF. The CDR3 DNA follows: TGCGCCAGCAGCTACTCAGGGGACTATGGCTACACCTTC.

This clonotype is labeled medium-sized. The chain recombines TRBV10-2 with TRBJ2-5; 9 bases are a match to TRBD2. CDR1 and CDR2 from the germline V gene are WSHSY and SAAADI. The CDR3 runs to 14 residues. V shed 8 bases, J shed 5 bases, and the junction held 9 bases outside the gene matches. In nucleotides, the CDR3 is TGCGCCAGCTCGAACGGACTAGCGACCGAGACCCAGTACTTC. It is translated as CASSNGLATETQYF.

By its share, this clonotype is medium-sized. CDR3 residues: CSASFGLAGADTQYF. The CDR3 bases are TGCAGTGCTAGCTTTGGACTAGCGGGGGCGGATACGCAGTATTTT. The chain joins TRBV20-1 to TRBJ2-3; 13 bases agree with TRBD2. The junction had 6 bases not matched to a gene; V was cut back by 3 bases and J by 6 bases. Germline V gene lookup returns CDR1 DFQATT and CDR2 SNEGSKA (reference sequence). The CDR3 sequence is 15 residues long.

By its share, this clonotype is medium-sized. The chain couples TRBV20-1 to TRBJ1-2; 9 bases align to TRBD1. The CDR3 consists of 14 residues. The germline V gene encodes CDR1 DFQATT and CDR2 SNEGSKA (reference sequence). After removal of 4 bases from V and 5 bases from J, the junction contained 8 bases not matched to a gene. The CDR3 protein is CSAKRDGTGYGYTF. Written as DNA, the CDR3 is TGCAGTGCTAAAAGGGACGGGACAGGGTATGGCTACACCTTC.